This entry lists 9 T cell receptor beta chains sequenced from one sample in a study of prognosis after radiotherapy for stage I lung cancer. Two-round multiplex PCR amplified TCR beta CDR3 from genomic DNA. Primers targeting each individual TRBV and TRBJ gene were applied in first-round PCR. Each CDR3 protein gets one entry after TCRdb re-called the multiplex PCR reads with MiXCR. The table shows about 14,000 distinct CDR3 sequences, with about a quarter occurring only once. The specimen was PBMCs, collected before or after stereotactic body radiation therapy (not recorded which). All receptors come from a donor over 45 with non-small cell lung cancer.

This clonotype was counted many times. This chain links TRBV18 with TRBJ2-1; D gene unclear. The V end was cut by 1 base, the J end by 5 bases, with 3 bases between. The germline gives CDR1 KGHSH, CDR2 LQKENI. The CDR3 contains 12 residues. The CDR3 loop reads CASSPLNNEQFF. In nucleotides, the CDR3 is TGTGCCAGCTCACCACTTAACAATGAGCAGTTCTTC.

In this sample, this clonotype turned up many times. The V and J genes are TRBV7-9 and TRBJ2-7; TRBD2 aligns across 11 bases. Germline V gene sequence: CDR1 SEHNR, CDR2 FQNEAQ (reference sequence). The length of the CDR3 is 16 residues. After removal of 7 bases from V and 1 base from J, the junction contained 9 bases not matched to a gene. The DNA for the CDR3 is TGTGCCAGCACCCCCGGTGGGACTAGCGGTTCCTACGAGCAGTACTTC. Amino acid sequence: CASTPGGTSGSYEQYF. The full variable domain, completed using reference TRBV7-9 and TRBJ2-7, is DTGVSQNPRHKITKRGQNVTFRCDPISEHNRLYWYRQTLGQGPEFLTYFQNEAQLEKSRLLSDRFSAERPKGSFSTLEIQRTEQGDSAMYLCASTPGGTSGSYEQYFGPGTRLTVT.

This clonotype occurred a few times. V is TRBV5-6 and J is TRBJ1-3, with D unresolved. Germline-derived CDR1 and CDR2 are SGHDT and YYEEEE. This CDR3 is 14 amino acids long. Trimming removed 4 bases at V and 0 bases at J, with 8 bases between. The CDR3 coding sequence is TGTGCCAGCAGCGCCAGCTACTCTGGAAACACCATATATTTT. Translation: CASSASYSGNTIYF.

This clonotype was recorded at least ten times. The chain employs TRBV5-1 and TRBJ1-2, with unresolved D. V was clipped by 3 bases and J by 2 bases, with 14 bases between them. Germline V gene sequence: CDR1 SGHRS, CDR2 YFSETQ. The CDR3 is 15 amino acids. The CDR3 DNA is TGCGCCAGCAGCTACTCTATAGCCCCGAACTATGGCTACACCTTC. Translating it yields CASSYSIAPNYGYTF.

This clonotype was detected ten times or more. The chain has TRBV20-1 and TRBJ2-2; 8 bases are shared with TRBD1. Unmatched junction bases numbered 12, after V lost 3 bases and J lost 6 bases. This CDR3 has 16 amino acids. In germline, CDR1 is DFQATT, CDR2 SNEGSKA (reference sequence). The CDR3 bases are TGCAGTGCTAGTAAGCGGCAGGGGGCGCGGTCCGGGGAGCTGTTTTTT. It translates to CSASKRQGARSGELFF.

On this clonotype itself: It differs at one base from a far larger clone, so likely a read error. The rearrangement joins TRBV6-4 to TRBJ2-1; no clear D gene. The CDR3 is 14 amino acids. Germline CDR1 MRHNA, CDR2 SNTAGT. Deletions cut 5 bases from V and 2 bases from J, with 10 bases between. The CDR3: CASSTGWTYNEQFF. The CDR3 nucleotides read TGTGCCAGCAGTACGGGTTGGACCTACAATGAGCAGTTCTTC.

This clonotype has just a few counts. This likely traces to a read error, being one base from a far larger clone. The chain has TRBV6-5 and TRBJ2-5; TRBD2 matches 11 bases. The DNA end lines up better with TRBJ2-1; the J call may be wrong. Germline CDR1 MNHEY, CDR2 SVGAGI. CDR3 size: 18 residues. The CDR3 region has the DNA TGTGTCAGCAGTTACTCGAGGGCTAGCGGGAGGATGGTCAATGAGCAGTTCTTC. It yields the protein CVSSYSRASGRMVNEQFF.

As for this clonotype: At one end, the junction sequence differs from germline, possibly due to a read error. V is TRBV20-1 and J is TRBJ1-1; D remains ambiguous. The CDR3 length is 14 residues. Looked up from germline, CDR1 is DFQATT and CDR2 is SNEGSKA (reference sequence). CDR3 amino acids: CSARDPGEVTEALF. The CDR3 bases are TGCAGTGCTAGAGATCCGGGTGAAGTAACTGAAGCTCTCTTT.

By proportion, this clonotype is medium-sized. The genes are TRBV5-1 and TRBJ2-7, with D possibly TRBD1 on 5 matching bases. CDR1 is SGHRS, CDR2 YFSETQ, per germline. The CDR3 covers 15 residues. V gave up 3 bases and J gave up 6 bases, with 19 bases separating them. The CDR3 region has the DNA TGCGCCAGCAGCTCGCTCGGGCTTGGGGCTCTCGAGCAGTACTTC. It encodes CASSSLGLGALEQYF.